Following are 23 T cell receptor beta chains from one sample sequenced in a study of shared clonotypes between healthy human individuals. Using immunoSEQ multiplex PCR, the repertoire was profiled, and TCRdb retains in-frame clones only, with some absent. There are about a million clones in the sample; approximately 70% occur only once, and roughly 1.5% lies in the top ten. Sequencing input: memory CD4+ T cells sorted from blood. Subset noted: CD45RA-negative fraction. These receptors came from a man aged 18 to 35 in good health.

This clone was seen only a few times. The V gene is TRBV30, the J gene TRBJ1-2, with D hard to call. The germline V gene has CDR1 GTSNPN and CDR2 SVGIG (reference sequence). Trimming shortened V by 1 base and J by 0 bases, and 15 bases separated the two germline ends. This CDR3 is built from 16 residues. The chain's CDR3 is CAWSGGRTHANYGYTF. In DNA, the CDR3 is TGTGCCTGGAGTGGGGGAAGGACCCATGCTAACTATGGCTACACCTTC.

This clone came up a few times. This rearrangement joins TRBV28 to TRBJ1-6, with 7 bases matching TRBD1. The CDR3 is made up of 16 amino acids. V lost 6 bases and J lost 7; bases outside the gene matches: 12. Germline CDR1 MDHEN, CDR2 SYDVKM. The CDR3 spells CASRRESGQLNSPLHF. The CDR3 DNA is TGTGCCAGCAGGCGCGAATCGGGACAGCTGAATTCACCCCTCCACTTT.

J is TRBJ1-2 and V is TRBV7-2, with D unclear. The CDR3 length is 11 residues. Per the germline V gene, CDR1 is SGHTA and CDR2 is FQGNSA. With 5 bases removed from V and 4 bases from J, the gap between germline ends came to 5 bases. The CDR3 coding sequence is TGTGCCAGCAGCAACAGCTATGGCTACACCTTC. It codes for CASSNSYGYTF.

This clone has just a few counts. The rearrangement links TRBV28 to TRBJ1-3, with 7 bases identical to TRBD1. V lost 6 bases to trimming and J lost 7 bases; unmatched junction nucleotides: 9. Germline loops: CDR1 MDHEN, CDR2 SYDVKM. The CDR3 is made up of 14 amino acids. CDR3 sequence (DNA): TGTGCCAGCAGCCCCACAGGGGATCGGAACACCATATATTTT. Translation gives CASSPTGDRNTIYF.

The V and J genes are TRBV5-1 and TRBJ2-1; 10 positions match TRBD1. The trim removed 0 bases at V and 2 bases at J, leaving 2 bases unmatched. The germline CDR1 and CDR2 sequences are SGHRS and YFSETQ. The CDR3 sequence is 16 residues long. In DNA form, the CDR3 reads TGCGCCAGCAGCTTGGGACAGGGGGCTCCCTACAATGAGCAGTTCTTC. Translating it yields CASSLGQGAPYNEQFF.

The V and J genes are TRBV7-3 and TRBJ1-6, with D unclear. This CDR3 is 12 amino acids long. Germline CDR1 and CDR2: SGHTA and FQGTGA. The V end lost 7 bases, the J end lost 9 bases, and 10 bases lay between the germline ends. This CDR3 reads CASKGPGSPLHF. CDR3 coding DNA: TGTGCCAGCAAAGGCCCGGGTTCACCCCTCCACTTT.

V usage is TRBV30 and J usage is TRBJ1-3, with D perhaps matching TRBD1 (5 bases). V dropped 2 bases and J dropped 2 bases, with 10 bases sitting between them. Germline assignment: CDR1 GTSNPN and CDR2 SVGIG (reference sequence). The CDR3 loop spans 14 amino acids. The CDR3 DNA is TGTGCCTGGAGTCTGGGGGGAGCTGGAAACACCATATATTTT. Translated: CAWSLGGAGNTIYF.

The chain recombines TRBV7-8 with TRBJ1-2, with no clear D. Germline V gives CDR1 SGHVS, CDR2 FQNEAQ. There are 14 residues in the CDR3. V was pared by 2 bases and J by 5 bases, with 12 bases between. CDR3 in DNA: TGTGCCAGCAGCTTAATATCCGGCTTTTATGGCTACACCTTC. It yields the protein CASSLISGFYGYTF.

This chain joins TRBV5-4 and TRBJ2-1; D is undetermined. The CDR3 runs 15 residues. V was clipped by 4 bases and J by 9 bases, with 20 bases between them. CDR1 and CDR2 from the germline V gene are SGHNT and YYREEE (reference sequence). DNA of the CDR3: TGTGCCAGCAGCCCGCCGTTAAGGACGAGTACTGAGCAGTTCTTC. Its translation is CASSPPLRTSTEQFF.

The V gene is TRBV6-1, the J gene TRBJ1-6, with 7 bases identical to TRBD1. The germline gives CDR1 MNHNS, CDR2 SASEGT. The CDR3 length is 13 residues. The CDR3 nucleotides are TGTGGGACAGGAAGCTCCTATAATTCACCCCTCCACTTT. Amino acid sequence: CGTGSSYNSPLHF.

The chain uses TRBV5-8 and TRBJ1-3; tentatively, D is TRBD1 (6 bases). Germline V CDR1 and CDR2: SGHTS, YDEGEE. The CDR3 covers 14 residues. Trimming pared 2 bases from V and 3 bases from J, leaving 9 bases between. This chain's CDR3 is CASSFGGHGNTIYF. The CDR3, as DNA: TGTGCCAGCAGCTTCGGGGGGCATGGAAACACCATATATTTT.

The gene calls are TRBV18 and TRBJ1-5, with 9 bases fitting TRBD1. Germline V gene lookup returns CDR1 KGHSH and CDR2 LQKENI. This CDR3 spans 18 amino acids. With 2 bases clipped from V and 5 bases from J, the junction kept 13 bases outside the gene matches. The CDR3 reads CASSPYVRQGVNHQPQHF. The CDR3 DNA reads TGTGCCAGCTCACCATATGTTAGACAGGGGGTTAATCATCAGCCCCAGCATTTT.

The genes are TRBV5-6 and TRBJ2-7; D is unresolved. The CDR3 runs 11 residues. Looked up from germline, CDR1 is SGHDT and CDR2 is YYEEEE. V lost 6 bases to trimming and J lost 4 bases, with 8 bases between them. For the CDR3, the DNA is TGTGCCAGCACCTCCAGGTACGAGCAGTACTTC. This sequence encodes CASTSRYEQYF.

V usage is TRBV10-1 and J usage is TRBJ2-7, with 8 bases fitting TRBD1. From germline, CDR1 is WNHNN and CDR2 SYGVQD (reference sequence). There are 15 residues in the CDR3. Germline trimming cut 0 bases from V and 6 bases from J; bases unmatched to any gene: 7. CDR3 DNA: TGCGCCAGCAGTGAGTCTTCGACAGGGGTAGGCGAGCAGTACTTC. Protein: CASSESSTGVGEQYF.

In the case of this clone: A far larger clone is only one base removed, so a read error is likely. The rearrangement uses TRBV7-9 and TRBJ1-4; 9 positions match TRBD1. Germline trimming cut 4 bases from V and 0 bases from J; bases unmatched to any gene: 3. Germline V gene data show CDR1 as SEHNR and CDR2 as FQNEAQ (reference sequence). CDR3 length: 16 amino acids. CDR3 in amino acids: CASSSGQGATNEKLFF. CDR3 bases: TGTGCCAGCAGCTCGGGACAGGGTGCAACTAATGAAAAACTGTTTTTT.

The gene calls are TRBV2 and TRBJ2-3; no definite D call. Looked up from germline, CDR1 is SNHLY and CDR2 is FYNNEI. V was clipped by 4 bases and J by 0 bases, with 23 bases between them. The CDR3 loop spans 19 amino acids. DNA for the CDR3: TGTGCCAGCAGTGTTCCCAGAGGTCAGATACGCCCTAGCACAGATACGCAGTATTTT. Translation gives CASSVPRGQIRPSTDTQYF.

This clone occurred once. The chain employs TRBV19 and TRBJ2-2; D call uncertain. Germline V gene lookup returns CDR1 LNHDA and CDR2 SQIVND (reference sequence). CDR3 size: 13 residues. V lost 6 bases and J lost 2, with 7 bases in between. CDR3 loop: CASSNLNTGELFF. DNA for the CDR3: TGTGCCAGTAGCAACTTAAACACCGGGGAGCTGTTTTTT.

For the CDR3, the DNA is TGTGCCAGCTCACCATTGGCAGGGAGCGTCACTGAAGCTTTCTTT. Translating gives CASSPLAGSVTEAFF. This sequence joins TRBV18 and TRBJ1-1, with TRBD1 as a possible D gene (5 bases). Trimming stripped 2 bases from V and 4 bases from J, with 14 bases between. Germline-derived CDR1 and CDR2 are KGHSH and LQKENI. The CDR3 extends over 15 amino acids. The full variable domain, rest sourced from reference TRBV18 and TRBJ1-1, is NAGVMQNPRHLVRRRGQEARLRCSPMKGHSHVYWYRQLPEEGLKFMVYLQKENIIDESGMPKERFSAEFPKEGPSILRIQQVVRGDSAAYFCASSPLAGSVTEAFFGQGTRLTVV.

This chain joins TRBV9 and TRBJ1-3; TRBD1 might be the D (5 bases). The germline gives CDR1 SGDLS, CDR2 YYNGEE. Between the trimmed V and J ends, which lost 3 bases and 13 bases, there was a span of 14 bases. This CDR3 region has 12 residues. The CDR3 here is CASSAPQGPIYF. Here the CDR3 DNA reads TGTGCCAGCAGCGCCCCCCAGGGACCGATATATTTT.

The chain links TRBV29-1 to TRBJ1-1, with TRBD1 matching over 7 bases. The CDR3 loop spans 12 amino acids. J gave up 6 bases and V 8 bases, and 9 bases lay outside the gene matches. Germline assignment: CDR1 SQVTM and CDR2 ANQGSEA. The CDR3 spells CSCTRGGAEAFF. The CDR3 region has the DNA TGCAGCTGTACCAGGGGGGGTGCTGAAGCTTTCTTT.

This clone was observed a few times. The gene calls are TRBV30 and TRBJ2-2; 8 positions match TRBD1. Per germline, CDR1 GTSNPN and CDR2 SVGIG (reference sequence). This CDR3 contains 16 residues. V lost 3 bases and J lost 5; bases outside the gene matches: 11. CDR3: CAWSGRTGWATGELFF. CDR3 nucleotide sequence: TGTGCCTGGAGCGGCCGGACAGGGTGGGCGACCGGGGAGCTGTTTTTT.

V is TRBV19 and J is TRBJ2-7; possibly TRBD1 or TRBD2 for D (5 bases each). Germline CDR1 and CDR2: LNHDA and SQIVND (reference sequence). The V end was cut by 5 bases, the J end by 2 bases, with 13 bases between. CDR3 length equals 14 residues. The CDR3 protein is CASSGGERTYEQYF. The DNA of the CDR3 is TGTGCCAGTAGTGGGGGTGAAAGGACCTACGAGCAGTACTTC.

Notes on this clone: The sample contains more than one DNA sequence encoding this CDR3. Here the CDR3 reads CASSVAGNSGNTIYF. The CDR3 DNA reads TGTGCCAGCAGCGTAGCGGGGAACTCTGGAAACACCATATATTTT. The rearrangement uses TRBV9 and TRBJ1-3; D is undetermined. V gave up 0 bases and J gave up 0 bases, with 7 bases separating them. CDR3 size: 15 residues. Germline CDR1 and CDR2: SGDLS and YYNGEE. The whole variable domain, remainder taken from reference TRBV9 and TRBJ1-3, is DSGVTQTPKHLITATGQRVTLRCSPRSGDLSVYWYQQSLDQGLQFLIQYYNGEERAKGNILERFSAQQFPDLHSELNLSSLELGDSALYFCASSVAGNSGNTIYFGEGSWLTVV.